The sequence of this T cell receptor (beta chain) was determined in a study of blood T cell repertoires in COVID-19. Across the whole study: Some COVID-19 samples were acute and others convalescent; all came from the United States, Italy and Spain. The cDNA or gDNA used as material had been derived from T cells, B-cell-depleted T cells, or PBMCs.

TCRdb's table, derived via immunoSEQ multiplex PCR, lists solely in-frame clones and lacks some. The sample yields under 200,000 clones, around nine tenths seen once. This CDR3 is 15 amino acids long. Germline V gene sequence: CDR1 SGHRS, CDR2 YFSETQ. V shed 0 bases and J 5 bases; nucleotides not matched to a gene: 4. This clone was picked up a small number of times. The chain combines TRBV5-1 with TRBJ2-3, with 9 bases fitting TRBD2. The sequenced sample consisted of peripheral blood. The sequence came from a man between 65 and 80 years old with acute or convalescent COVID-19. The CDR3 DNA reads as TGCGCCAGCAGCTTGGGGACTAGCGTCGAAGATACGCAGTATTTT. It codes for CASSLGTSVEDTQYF.